These 27 T cell receptor beta chains share one sample of origin, sequenced in a study of blood T cell repertoires in COVID-19. Clones were read by immunoSEQ multiplex PCR, and TCRdb kept only the in-frame ones, dropping some. Of about 200,000 clones listed, 75% to 90% were seen once; the top ten hold around 6.9%. Sequencing was done on a sample of peripheral blood. The source is a man aged 60 to 75 who had recovered from COVID-19.

This clone was recorded a few times. The chain has TRBV19 and TRBJ1-6, with 8 bases identical to TRBD1. Germline loops: CDR1 LNHDA, CDR2 SQIVND (reference sequence). CDR3 length: 14 amino acids. With 2 bases clipped from V and 9 bases from J, the junction kept 3 bases outside the gene matches. The CDR3 nucleotides read TGTGCCAGTAGTATACAGGGGGCTAGTTCACCCCTCCACTTT. Protein: CASSIQGASSPLHF.

The chain couples TRBV19 to TRBJ1-2; 8 nucleotides match TRBD1. The ends lost 10 bases at V and 7 bases at J; junction bases unmatched: 11. The CDR3 runs to 13 residues. CDR1 LNHDA and CDR2 SQIVND come from the germline V gene (reference sequence). Here the CDR3 DNA reads TGTGCCACCCAACAGGGGGTAGGGTCTGGCTACACCTTC. It translates to CATQQGVGSGYTF.

This rearrangement joins TRBV7-8 to TRBJ1-3; tentative D call: TRBD1 (6 bases). V lost 1 base and J lost 4, with 8 bases in between. This CDR3 is 14 amino acids long. Germline values: CDR1 SGHVS, CDR2 FQNEAQ. CDR3 residues: CASSLGQGGNTIYF. The CDR3 region has the DNA TGTGCCAGCAGCTTAGGGCAGGGGGGAAACACCATATATTTT.

The V gene is TRBV6-5, the J gene TRBJ1-2; D possibly corresponds to TRBD1 (5 bases). The CDR3 has 14 amino acids. Trimming pared 7 bases from V and 8 bases from J, leaving 20 bases between. Germline lookup yields CDR1 MNHEY and CDR2 SVGAGI. The DNA of the CDR3 is TGTGCCAGCATCCTAAGGGGCACCTTAGGAGGCTACACCTTC. It codes for CASILRGTLGGYTF.

The CDR3 nucleotides are TGTGCCAGCAGTTACCATGACACCACTGAAAAACTGTTTTTT. Its translation: CASSYHDTTEKLFF. This rearrangement joins TRBV6-6 to TRBJ1-4; the D is unclear. The germline CDR1 and CDR2 sequences are MNHNY and SVGAGI (reference sequence). V gave up 2 bases and J gave up 7 bases, with 11 bases separating them. The CDR3 totals 14 residues.

The chain carries TRBV30 and TRBJ2-3; D remains unclear. V lost 4 bases, J lost 1 base, and 6 bases lay in between. This CDR3 spans 12 amino acids. In germline, CDR1 is GTSNPN, CDR2 SVGIG (reference sequence). CDR3 DNA sequence: TGTGCCTGGAACCCAGGCACAGATACGCAGTATTTT. It is translated as CAWNPGTDTQYF.

Here the CDR3 reads CASSERLSNQPQHF. CDR3 DNA sequence: TGTGCCAGCAGTGAAAGACTAAGCAATCAGCCCCAGCATTTT. The chain employs TRBV2 and TRBJ1-5; D not certain. V was clipped by 2 bases and J by 1 base, with 6 bases between them. The CDR3 consists of 14 residues. Germline values: CDR1 SNHLY, CDR2 FYNNEI.

This chain joins TRBV27 and TRBJ1-1; possibly TRBD1 for D (6 bases). Per the germline V gene, CDR1 is MNHEY and CDR2 is SMNVEV (reference sequence). The ends were cut back, 1 base at V and 8 bases at J, with 17 bases in the middle. This CDR3 is 15 amino acids long. The CDR3 loop is CASSLFSGGQPEAFF. Written as DNA, the CDR3 is TGTGCCAGCAGTTTATTTAGTGGGGGACAACCAGAAGCTTTCTTT.

The rearrangement joins TRBV10-3 to TRBJ1-6; D unresolved. Germline loops: CDR1 ENHRY, CDR2 SYGVKD. Deletions cut 0 bases from V and 7 bases from J, with 16 bases between. This CDR3 is built from 17 residues. Written as DNA, the CDR3 is TGTGCCATCAGTGAGTCAGGCGGATCTGGTGGGAATTCACCCCTCCACTTT. This sequence encodes CAISESGGSGGNSPLHF.

This sequence joins TRBV5-8 and TRBJ2-3, with TRBD2 identical over 12 bases. This CDR3 region has 17 residues. Germline trimming cut 4 bases from V and 5 bases from J; bases unmatched to any gene: 11. The V gene's germline CDR1 is SGHTS and CDR2 YDEGEE. CDR3: CASSSRLAGDQGDTQYF. In nucleotides, the CDR3 is TGTGCCAGCAGCAGCCGACTAGCGGGGGACCAGGGAGATACGCAGTATTTT.

The chain couples TRBV23-1 to TRBJ1-1; 8 bases are shared with TRBD1. TRBV23-1 is an ORF, and what it does is uncertain. V lost 8 bases and J lost 3; bases outside the gene matches: 11. The CDR3 is 15 residues long. The CDR3 DNA follows: TGCGCCAGCCAAGGACCTACAGGGGGGGACACTGAAGCTTTCTTT. Amino acids: CASQGPTGGDTEAFF.

The V call is TRBV11-3, the J call TRBJ2-5; possible D gene TRBD1, 6 bases. Per germline, CDR1 SGHNT and CDR2 YENEEA. The CDR3 is made up of 13 amino acids. V gave up 5 bases and J gave up 2 bases, with 9 bases separating them. DNA for the CDR3: TGTGCCAGCAGCCCACAGGGTCAAGAGACCCAGTACTTC. Translating gives CASSPQGQETQYF.

The chain uses TRBV29-1 and TRBJ1-3; D perhaps matches TRBD1 (6 bases). The CDR3 is made up of 14 amino acids. Germline loops: CDR1 SQVTM, CDR2 ANQGSEA. V lost 6 bases, J lost 2 bases, and 14 bases lay in between. The CDR3 DNA is TGCAGCGTCTCCACAGGGTTCGCTGGAAACACCATATATTTT. This encodes CSVSTGFAGNTIYF.

The CDR3: CASTRGSGNTIYF. The CDR3 nucleotides read TGCGCCAGCACCAGGGGCTCTGGAAACACCATATATTTT. This rearrangement joins TRBV5-1 to TRBJ1-3; TRBD1 is a possible D gene (6 bases). The CDR3 consists of 13 residues. V dropped 6 bases and J dropped 0 bases, with 7 bases sitting between them. Looked up from germline, CDR1 is SGHRS and CDR2 is YFSETQ.

The V and J genes are TRBV6-2 or TRBV6-3 and TRBJ2-3; D gene ambiguous. V lost 2 bases, J lost 0 bases, and 9 bases lay in between. This CDR3 comprises 15 residues. The germline V gene encodes CDR1 MNHEY and CDR2 SVGEGT. The CDR3 loop is CASSYEALSTDTQYF. The CDR3 DNA reads TGTGCCAGCAGTTACGAAGCGCTTAGCACAGATACGCAGTATTTT.

The chain is built from TRBV7-8 and TRBJ2-7; the match to TRBD2 covers 9 bases. The CDR3 sequence is 14 residues long. Looked up from germline, CDR1 is SGHVS and CDR2 is FQNEAQ. V dropped 5 bases and J dropped 4; count of bases not matched to a gene: 6. CDR3 in DNA: TGTGCCAGCAGCGTGACTAGCGGATTATACGAGCAGTACTTC. Its protein is CASSVTSGLYEQYF.

Details on this clone: The sample carries other DNA sequences with the same CDR3. The CDR3 region has the DNA TGTGCCAGCAGCCCAGACAGGGGGCCCTACAATGAGCAGTTCTTC. Translating it yields CASSPDRGPYNEQFF. The rearrangement links TRBV7-2 to TRBJ2-1, with TRBD1 matching over 10 bases. From germline, CDR1 is SGHTA and CDR2 FQGNSA. Trimming at V came to 5 bases and at J to 2 bases, leaving 3 bases not matched to a gene. The CDR3 loop spans 15 amino acids.

The V gene is TRBV29-1, the J gene TRBJ1-1, with D perhaps TRBD1 (6 bases). Germline values: CDR1 SQVTM, CDR2 ANQGSEA. The germline V and J ends were trimmed by 1 base and 1 base, with 7 bases remaining between them. The CDR3 is made up of 13 amino acids. CDR3 region: CSVEGTENTEAFF. The CDR3 region has the DNA TGCAGCGTTGAAGGGACAGAGAACACTGAAGCTTTCTTT.

The chain links TRBV2 to TRBJ2-2, with D possibly matching TRBD2 (5 bases). Trimming shortened V by 7 bases and J by 6 bases, and 12 bases separated the two germline ends. The germline CDR1 and CDR2 sequences are SNHLY and FYNNEI. This CDR3 region has 13 residues. The CDR3 is CASTGENSGELFF. The DNA of the CDR3 is TGTGCCAGCACCGGGGAGAATTCCGGGGAGCTGTTTTTT.

The rearrangement joins TRBV19 to TRBJ1-5; 7 bases line up with TRBD1. This CDR3 region has 17 residues. Germline V gene data show CDR1 as LNHDA and CDR2 as SQIVND (reference sequence). Trimming removed 5 bases from V and 0 bases from J; junction bases left unmatched: 10. Here the CDR3 reads CASSSLRDSYSNQPQHF. In nucleotides, the CDR3 is TGTGCCAGTAGTTCGCTCCGGGACAGTTATAGCAATCAGCCCCAGCATTTT.

The chain is built from TRBV5-1 and TRBJ2-7; 12 positions match TRBD1. Germline CDR1 is SGHRS and CDR2 is YFSETQ. The V and J ends lost 4 bases and 6 bases, in that order; junction bases with no gene match: 5. The CDR3 sequence is 14 residues long. This chain's CDR3 is CASSLGQGAFEQYF. The CDR3 nucleotides are TGCGCCAGCAGCCTGGGACAGGGGGCGTTCGAGCAGTACTTC.

This sequence joins TRBV4-1 and TRBJ1-4; D gene ambiguous. Germline lookup yields CDR1 MGHRA and CDR2 YSYEKL. V was trimmed by 1 base and J by 5 bases, leaving 11 bases between them. The CDR3 runs 15 residues. The CDR3 here is CASSQVSPENEKLFF. The CDR3 DNA reads as TGCGCCAGCAGCCAAGTATCCCCAGAAAATGAAAAACTGTTTTTT.

The rearrangement uses TRBV28 and TRBJ1-3; D may be TRBD1 (6 bases). Trimming took off 2 bases at V and 1 base at J, with 15 bases between the two ends. Germline CDR1 reads MDHEN; CDR2 reads SYDVKM. The CDR3 spans 17 residues. CDR3 sequence reads: CASSLNPTGYSGNTIYF. CDR3 bases: TGTGCCAGCAGTTTAAACCCAACAGGGTATTCTGGAAACACCATATATTTT.

The J gene is TRBJ2-7, the V gene TRBV3-1 (or the pseudogene TRBV3-2), with D perhaps TRBD1 (6 bases). There are 14 residues in the CDR3. The ends were cut back, 1 base at V and 2 bases at J, with 9 bases in the middle. Looked up from germline, CDR1 is LGHDT and CDR2 is YNNKEL (reference sequence). CDR3 sequence: CASSQGTVPYEQYF. The CDR3 DNA reads TGTGCCAGCAGCCAAGGGACAGTTCCCTACGAGCAGTACTTC.

The chain uses TRBV5-8 and TRBJ1-6; D ambiguous. Trimming shortened V by 1 base and J by 6 bases, and 8 bases separated the two germline ends. This CDR3 contains 14 residues. Germline CDR1 reads SGHTS; CDR2 reads YDEGEE. As DNA, the CDR3 is TGTGCCAGCAGCTTGAGAGGCTCTAATTCACCCCTCCACTTT. The encoded protein is CASSLRGSNSPLHF.

The gene calls are TRBV2 and TRBJ1-6; D not certain. Trimming removed 4 bases from V and 7 bases from J, with 14 bases in between. Germline values: CDR1 SNHLY, CDR2 FYNNEI. The CDR3 has 15 amino acids. The CDR3 spells CASSGLGVINSPLHF. The CDR3 region has the DNA TGTGCCAGCAGTGGTCTCGGGGTCATCAATTCACCCCTCCACTTT.

V and J are TRBV9 and TRBJ2-3; maybe TRBD2 (6 bases). The ends were cut back, 0 bases at V and 0 bases at J, with 14 bases in the middle. In germline, CDR1 is SGDLS, CDR2 YYNGEE. This CDR3 has 17 residues. Here the CDR3 DNA reads TGTGCCAGCAGCGTAGATGGAGGGGAAGGGAGCACAGATACGCAGTATTTT. Its protein product is CASSVDGGEGSTDTQYF.